This T cell receptor beta chain is drawn from a study of shared clonotypes between healthy human individuals. Study details: There were three CD4 naive, three CD4 memory, two CD8 naive and one CD8 memory plates per donor.

The CDR3 runs to 17 residues. V lost 0 bases, J lost 2 bases, and 7 bases stayed unmatched. Germline-derived CDR1 and CDR2 are SGHDT and YYEEEE. Generated by immunoSEQ multiplex PCR, the TCRdb table keeps only in-frame clones and is missing some. The sample comprises about 2.4 million clones, over 85% of which are singletons, and 0.35% to 0.45% rests with the top ten. The receptor's source is a man younger than 35 in good health. Some clones in this sample may be carry-over from other donors' samples. This chain joins TRBV5-6 and TRBJ1-4; the match to TRBD1 covers 7 bases. The specimen sequenced was naive CD4+ T cells from PBMCs. The subset: CD45RA+ positively selected. CDR3: CASSLVRKGATNEKLFF. DNA for the CDR3: TGTGCCAGCAGCTTGGTTCGTAAGGGGGCGACTAATGAAAAACTGTTTTTT. The full variable domain, rest sourced from reference TRBV5-6 and TRBJ1-4, is DAGVTQSPTHLIKTRGQQVTLRCSPKSGHDTVSWYQQALGQGPQFIFQYYEEEERQRGNFPDRFSGHQFPNYSSELNVNALLLGDSALYLCASSLVRKGATNEKLFFGSGTQLSVL.